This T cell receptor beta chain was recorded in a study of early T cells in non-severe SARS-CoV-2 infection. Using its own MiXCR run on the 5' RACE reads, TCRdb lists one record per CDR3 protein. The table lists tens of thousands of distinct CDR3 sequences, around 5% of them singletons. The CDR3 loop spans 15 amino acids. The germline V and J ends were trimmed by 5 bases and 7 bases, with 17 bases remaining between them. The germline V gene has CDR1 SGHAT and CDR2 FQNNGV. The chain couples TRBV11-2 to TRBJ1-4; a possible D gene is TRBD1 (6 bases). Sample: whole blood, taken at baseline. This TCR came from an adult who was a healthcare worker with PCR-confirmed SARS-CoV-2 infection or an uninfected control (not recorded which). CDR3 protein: CASSLTPGVFEKLFF. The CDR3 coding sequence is TGTGCCAGCAGCCTTACTCCAGGGGTGTTTGAAAAACTGTTTTTT.